The clone carrying this T cell receptor (beta chain) was seen ten or more times. The sample is drawn from a study of early T cells in non-severe SARS-CoV-2 infection. TCRdb re-called the 5' RACE reads with MiXCR, one entry per CDR3 protein. The data hold nearly 90,000 distinct CDR3 sequences, with 14% observed a single time. CDR3 length equals 14 residues. Trimming removed 6 bases at V and 1 base at J, with 12 bases between. CDR1 and CDR2 from the germline V gene are SNHLY and FYNNEI. This chain connects TRBV2 to TRBJ1-1; D gene unclear. This receptor was obtained from an adult who was a healthcare worker with PCR-confirmed SARS-CoV-2 infection or an uninfected control (not recorded which). Sample: whole blood. The CDR3 bases are TGTGCCAGCAGGCTCAGGCCCAGGAACACTGAAGCTTTCTTT. Translated: CASRLRPRNTEAFF.